This T cell receptor beta chain was sequenced during a study of shared clonotypes between healthy human individuals. Produced via immunoSEQ multiplex PCR; TCRdb's table is partial and in-frame only. This table holds more than 2,000,000 clones, just over 90% found once. The CDR3 consists of 17 residues. Germline CDR1 SGHNT, CDR2 YYREEE (reference sequence). The J segment lost 5 bases and the V segment lost 2 bases, leaving 10 bases of the junction unmatched. Sequencing was done on a sample of naive CD4+ T cells sorted from blood. Subset meaning: CD45RA+ positively selected. This chain uses TRBV5-4 with TRBJ2-3, with 11 bases identical to TRBD2. This sequence was found in a man aged 18 to 29 in good health. The CDR3 region has the DNA TGTGCCAGCAGCTTCCTTAGCGGGGGGGGTATGGTAGATACGCAGTATTTT. Its translation: CASSFLSGGGMVDTQYF.